This entry is about one TCR beta chain. The length of the CDR3 is 15 residues. V was pared by 2 bases and J by 5 bases, with 8 bases of the junction left unmatched. From germline, CDR1 is SGHKS and CDR2 YYEKEE (reference sequence). Genomic DNA acted as the template from which TCR beta VDJ combination and CDR3 sequence profiling were carried out. TCRdb redid the calling of the reads with MiXCR, one entry per CDR3 protein. The profile covers about 250,000 distinct CDR3 sequences, with around 45% appearing a single time and approximately 8% taken by the ten largest. The data belong to a study of CD8+CD57+ T cells in acquired aplastic anemia. The patients chosen for sequencing had shown expansion of CD8+CD57+ cells (detected by flow cytometry).

The V call is TRBV5-5, the J call TRBJ2-5, with 8 bases fitting TRBD1. Source material: sorted CD4+, CD8+, or CD8+CD57+ T cells (not recorded which) from PBMCs. The TCR comes from a human donor with aplastic anemia. The CDR3 DNA is TGTGCCAGCAGCTTAGTCAGGGGGCGTGGGGAGACCCAGTACTTC. Protein: CASSLVRGRGETQYF.